These 6 T cell receptor beta chains were sequenced from one sample in a study of CD8 T cell repertoires and HIV-1 epitope variants. Their target antigens are unknown. TCRdb keeps only in-frame clones here, not all; method: immunoSEQ multiplex PCR. This sample yields over 5,000 clones, of which approximately 63% are seen a single time; around 43% belongs to the top ten. The sequenced sample was cultured CD8+ T cells derived from PBMCs. The receptor set was obtained from a male donor with HIV.

The J gene is TRBJ1-2, the V gene TRBV7-3; possibly TRBD1 for D (5 bases). The CDR3 extends over 16 amino acids. Trimming left V 5 bases short and J 8 bases short, with 24 bases between. Germline assignment: CDR1 SGHTA and CDR2 FQGTGA. DNA for the CDR3: TGTGCCAGCAGCGATGGGGGAGGGGATCAGGGTAGAGGCTACACCTTC. Its translation: CASSDGGGDQGRGYTF.

The genes are TRBV7-2 and TRBJ2-7; possibly TRBD1 for D (6 bases). Germline CDR1 and CDR2: SGHTA and FQGNSA. Deletions cut 4 bases from V and 7 bases from J, with 11 bases between. CDR3 length: 12 residues. CDR3 nucleotide sequence: TGTGCCAGCAGCTCGCCAGGGGATGAGCAGTACTTC. Amino acid sequence: CASSSPGDEQYF.

The chain combines TRBV7-9 with TRBJ2-7; 8 bases are shared with TRBD1. V gave up 4 bases and J gave up 0 bases; unmatched junction bases: 5. The CDR3 sequence is 15 residues long. CDR1 is SEHNR, CDR2 FQNEAQ, per germline (reference sequence). The CDR3 here is CASSSGQAISYEQYF. The CDR3 DNA is TGTGCCAGCAGCTCGGGACAGGCCATCTCCTACGAGCAGTACTTC.

The chain links TRBV10-3 to TRBJ2-7; 8 nucleotides line up with TRBD1. The CDR3 has 12 amino acids. V lost 10 bases, J lost 0 bases, and 2 bases stayed unmatched. Germline-derived CDR1 and CDR2 are ENHRY and SYGVKD. The CDR3 here is CATGTGSYEQYF. The CDR3 DNA reads TGTGCCACCGGGACAGGCTCCTACGAGCAGTACTTC.

This sequence joins TRBV7-2 and TRBJ2-7; no definite D call. With 2 bases removed from V and 2 bases from J, the gap between germline ends came to 10 bases. The CDR3 spans 14 residues. The germline V gene encodes CDR1 SGHTA and CDR2 FQGNSA. CDR3 loop: CASSLTGRTYEQYF. DNA for the CDR3: TGTGCCAGCAGCTTAACTGGTCGAACCTACGAGCAGTACTTC.

This clone was recorded a few times. The chain links TRBV11-3 to TRBJ2-2, with 9 bases fitting TRBD1. The CDR3 spans 17 residues. The V segment lost 3 bases and the J segment 6 bases; nucleotides outside the gene matches: 11. Germline V gene data show CDR1 as SGHNT and CDR2 as YENEEA. Written as DNA, the CDR3 is TGTGCCAGCAGCTTCGCCCCGGGACAGGGAGATGCCGGGGAGCTGTTTTTT. This codes for CASSFAPGQGDAGELFF.